This T cell receptor beta chain was documented in a study of T cell repertoires in cytomegalovirus infection. Study-wide background: Public signatures in TCR beta pointed to CMV infection and matching HLA type.

On this clonotype: Its antigen remains unknown.

This CDR3 is 17 amino acids long. The V gene end was trimmed by 5 bases and the J gene end by 4 bases; junction bases not matched to a gene: 14. Germline V gene data show CDR1 as SEHNR and CDR2 as FQNEAQ (reference sequence). TCRdb processed the reads anew with MiXCR; each CDR3 protein has one entry. Here the sample spans nearly 550,000 distinct CDR3 sequences, about 15% being singletons. The study, taken as a whole, reports: Dominating the ex vivo response were TCR beta clonotypes that were CMV-specific and HLA-C-restricted. Totalled public TCR beta family frequency picked out people who carried CMV plus the relevant HLA.

V and J are TRBV7-9 and TRBJ2-3; 8 nucleotides match TRBD1. Sequencing used CD8+ T cells from PBMCs. This receptor was identified in a human donor in good health (CMV status not recorded). Some clones in this sample may be carry-over from other donors' samples. Written as DNA, the CDR3 is TGTGCCAGCAGCATAATCCTCGGACAGGGAACGTCAGATACGCAGTATTTT. Its translation is CASSIILGQGTSDTQYF.